This TCR beta chain comes out of a study of shared clonotypes between healthy human individuals (dated by TCRdb to the early 2020s). Describing the broader study: The cohort included a few men and two women between 18 and 49 years of age. Per donor, three plates each were used for CD4 naive and CD4 memory, two for CD8 naive, and one for CD8 memory. The study deeply sequenced blood TCR repertoires of roughly five healthy adults to estimate repertoire size and the extent of clonotype sharing between individuals. Leukapheresis yielded between about 0.94 and 10 billion PBMCs per donor. Libraries were prepared and TCR repertoires were sequenced by different laboratories using diverse techniques, in order to increase sequencing depth and limit assay-specific biases. Points the paper makes about the study in general: Estimated clonotype richness was generally larger for naive than for memory subsets. Rarefaction of sorted-subset datasets indicated incomplete sequencing despite the large sequencing depth. Across a few donors, approximately 5% of naive CD4, approximately 3.5% of naive CD8, approximately 2.5% of memory CD4, and under 0.45% of memory CD8 clonotypes were shared. Pairwise subsampling indicated that sequencing depth was expected to affect the degree of clonotype sharing among donors. Clonotypes shared by all four sorted-subset donors showed higher generation probabilities than non-shared clonotypes. Because the study included only a small number of donors, the genetic and exposure-history diversity represented was limited. Only blood was sampled, and tissue TCR repertoires likely differ from those in blood.

Using the deep immunoSEQ assay, multiplex PCR amplified TCR CDR3 regions from genomic DNA. Extracted genomic DNA from each cell subset was distributed evenly across all wells of several immunoSEQ 96-well plates, and each plate was treated as a replicate. For sorted subsets, each replicate PCR was loaded with around 200 ng genomic DNA, equivalent to 30,000 to 35,000 T cell genomes. The purified libraries were quantified using a Qubit 3.0 fluorometer, sized with a Bioanalyzer 2100, and then quantified again using the KAPA Library Quantification kit. Every immunoSEQ 96-well plate was sequenced on a dedicated single-read 150-cycle Illumina NextSeq 550 flow cell. The authors' pipeline ran thus. Because the immunoSEQ output held only junctional sequences and lacked quality scores, the filtering could not match the filtering applied to full-length reads. To assign V/J genes and CDR3, sequences were annotated using PyIR, a Python wrapper for IgBLAST v1.9, with IMGT germline references. Reads with weak V/J assignments (E-value above 1e-6), missing CDR3, stop codons, out-of-frame junctions, or ambiguous translated residues were removed. V3J clonotypes were defined as sequences sharing an identical inferred V gene, J gene, and CDR3 amino acid sequence. The percentage overlap between two repertoires was calculated by dividing the number of shared unique clonotypes by the size of the smaller repertoire. Repertoire richness was assessed with RTK rarefaction, the Chao1 estimator, and Recon v2.1 estimates of unobserved clonotypes. OLGA was used to compute generation probabilities for all TCRbeta clonotypes that the gDNA method yielded from a handful of donors. Imported from immuneACCESS, the table was reduced by TCRdb to in-frame sequences with V and J called. These copies leave out some clones; in studies compared against another copy, an unresolved V gene accounts for under half, and the cause of the remainder is not known. V and J calls and clone size come straight from that table; D and trimming were deduced from the DNA. This sample holds more than 900,000 clones; approximately 80% were observed only once. The ten biggest clones cover 0.5% to 0.65% of the sample.

Donors were healthy HIV-negative adults with no recently reported acute infections or vaccinations. Only Caucasian adults living in Nashville, Tennessee, USA were represented among the donors. CD4+ T cells were enriched by magnetic negative selection; naive cells were then positively selected on CD45RA, and the negative fraction formed the memory subset. Blood was obtained by leukapheresis, after which PBMCs were separated by Ficoll-Histopaque density gradient centrifugation and cryopreserved in liquid nitrogen vapor phase. Analytical flow cytometry was used to check the purity and quantity of every magnetically sorted T cell population. From each sorted fraction, genomic DNA was isolated and quantified by UV absorbance on a Nanodrop 2000c. This clone was seen a handful of times. No antigen is known for it. Base qualities are not provided; no much larger clone lies one nucleotide away. The cysteine opens and the phenylalanine closes a CDR3 of 16 amino acids. The sequence is cut down to CDR3 DNA, 48 bases in frame from base 1. Per the germline V gene, SGHVS is the CDR1 and FQNEAQ is the CDR2. V has 5 bases trimmed and J has 5 bases trimmed; junction bases matching no gene number 12.

The chain is encoded by TRBV7-8 joined to TRBJ2-5, with TRBD1 identical over 9 junction bases. The source material was memory CD4+ T cells from PBMCs. The sample's cell subset or site, from its label and the paper: CD45RA-negative fraction. This TCR was recovered from a man aged 18 to 30 in good health. Some clones in this sample may be carry-over from other donors' samples. The DNA sequence reads TGTGCCAGCAGCAAACTCAGGACAGGGGCGGGGGAGACCCAGTACTTC. Its product reads: CASSKLRTGAGETQYF.